This TCR beta chain was observed in a study of patients and donors after allogeneic stem cell transplantation. This CDR3 comprises 14 residues. Germline loops: CDR1 SGHRS, CDR2 YFSETQ. Trimming took 6 bases from V and 10 from J; bases not matched to a gene: 12. TCRdb itself ran the RT-PCR reads through MiXCR, one entry per CDR3 protein. The top ten hold about three quarters of the sample, which has some 24,000 distinct CDR3 sequences, roughly two fifths seen once. The table lists this clonotype with many counts. The sample consisted of blood, either unsorted or a sorted T cell fraction (not recorded which). The clonotype originates from a human donor who was either an allogeneic HSCT recipient or a stem cell or donor lymphocyte infusion donor (not recorded which). It is not recorded whose cells these are; they may come from a transplant donor. The V and J genes are TRBV5-1 and TRBJ2-1, with 8 bases aligning to TRBD1. The CDR3 is CASKGQALPSEQFF. Written as DNA, the CDR3 is TGCGCCAGCAAGGGACAGGCACTACCTTCGGAGCAGTTCTTC.